Following are 7 T cell receptor beta chains from one sample sequenced in a study of shared clonotypes between healthy human individuals. CD45RO negativity and positive selection for CCR7 defined naive CD8 cells, a population that excluded terminally differentiated effector memory CD45RA+ cells. The table came from immunoSEQ multiplex PCR; TCRdb's copy has only in-frame clones and leaves some out. Altogether around 700,000 clones are present, roughly nine tenths being singletons, with the ten largest covering about 24%. Sequenced material: naive CD8+ T cells sorted from blood. Receptors were obtained from a man aged 25 to 45 in good health.

This chain uses TRBV5-5 with TRBJ2-5; D uncertain. V was clipped by 6 bases and J by 4 bases, with 13 bases between them. Germline V gene data show CDR1 as SGHKS and CDR2 as YYEKEE (reference sequence). The length of the CDR3 is 13 residues. The CDR3 here is CASTSAAGETQYF. The DNA for the CDR3 is TGTGCCAGCACCAGTGCAGCTGGAGAGACCCAGTACTTC.

The J gene is TRBJ1-4, the V gene TRBV5-1; D possibly corresponds to TRBD1 (5 bases). The ends were cut back, 7 bases at V and 2 bases at J, with 15 bases in the middle. This CDR3 contains 15 residues. Germline V gene sequence: CDR1 SGHRS, CDR2 YFSETQ. CDR3 sequence (DNA): TGCGCCAGCCAGGAGCGGGGCGCGACTAATGAAAAACTGTTTTTT. This encodes CASQERGATNEKLFF.

The rearrangement links TRBV19 to TRBJ1-1; perhaps TRBD1 as D (6 bases). Germline values: CDR1 LNHDA, CDR2 SQIVND (reference sequence). The ends were cut back, 3 bases at V and 3 bases at J, with 11 bases in the middle. The CDR3 covers 14 residues. Here the CDR3 reads CASSIWGADTEAFF. The CDR3 nucleotides read TGTGCCAGTAGTATTTGGGGGGCAGACACTGAAGCTTTCTTT.

This chain joins TRBV25-1 and TRBJ2-5; D is unclear. The CDR3 totals 15 residues. The V gene's germline CDR1 is MGHDK and CDR2 SYGVNS. Trimming left V 0 bases short and J 4 bases short, with 12 bases between. CDR3 in amino acids: CASSEYGQAIETQYF. The CDR3 DNA follows: TGTGCCAGCAGTGAATACGGGCAGGCTATAGAGACCCAGTACTTC.

The V and J genes are TRBV28 and TRBJ2-3; D ambiguous. This CDR3 has 15 residues. V was pared by 11 bases and J by 0 bases, with 18 bases between. Germline CDR1 reads MDHEN; CDR2 reads SYDVKM. The CDR3 here is CASESGRTSTDTQYF. The CDR3 DNA reads as TGTGCCTCCGAGTCAGGCCGAACTAGCACAGATACGCAGTATTTT.

V is TRBV27 and J is TRBJ2-1; TRBD2 aligns across 8 bases. The CDR3 extends over 15 amino acids. The J segment lost 6 bases and the V segment lost 7 bases, leaving 11 bases of the junction unmatched. The V gene's germline CDR1 is MNHEY and CDR2 SMNVEV (reference sequence). CDR3 sequence reads: CASIRGGLAGNEQFF. The DNA of the CDR3 is TGTGCCAGCATTAGGGGAGGACTAGCTGGCAATGAGCAGTTCTTC.

The genes are TRBV18 and TRBJ1-1; 12 bases map to TRBD1. Germline V gives CDR1 KGHSH, CDR2 LQKENI. Unmatched junction bases numbered 8, after V lost 2 bases and J lost 4 bases. The CDR3 consists of 17 residues. In nucleotides, the CDR3 is TGTGCCAGCTCACCAAAGAGGGACAGGGGGCCGATCACTGAAGCTTTCTTT. Residues: CASSPKRDRGPITEAFF.